The 5 T cell receptor beta chains reported below all come from one sample, sequenced in a study of blood T cell repertoires in COVID-19. Profiling relied on immunoSEQ multiplex PCR, and the TCRdb table lists in-frame clones only, not all of them. The sample has about 71,000 clones, 82% seen once. Material: peripheral blood. The receptors were sampled from a woman older than 75 with acute or convalescent COVID-19.

This clone was picked up one time. V gene TRBV6-5 combines with J gene TRBJ2-5, with 8 nucleotides matching TRBD2. The CDR3 sequence is 14 residues long. V lost 6 bases to trimming and J lost 3 bases; unmatched junction nucleotides: 6. Germline V gene lookup returns CDR1 MNHEY and CDR2 SVGAGI. The CDR3 protein is CASSPGGGEETQYF. For the CDR3, the DNA is TGTGCCAGCAGCCCCGGGGGGGGAGAAGAGACCCAGTACTTC.

CDR3 loop: CASGWRETQYF. The CDR3 DNA follows: TGTGCCAGCGGGTGGAGAGAGACCCAGTACTTC. The V gene is TRBV27, the J gene TRBJ2-5; unclear D gene. CDR3 length equals 11 residues. Germline V CDR1 and CDR2: MNHEY, SMNVEV (reference sequence). V was trimmed by 8 bases and J by 4 bases, leaving 8 bases between them.

This clone was seen once. The rearrangement joins TRBV3-1 (or the pseudogene TRBV3-2) to TRBJ2-1, with D perhaps TRBD2 (5 bases). Trimming took 5 bases from V and 6 from J, leaving 17 bases between them. CDR3 length: 15 amino acids. CDR1 is LGHDT and CDR2 is YNNKEL in the germline V gene (reference sequence). CDR3 sequence: CASSSRRVASNEQFF. CDR3 coding DNA: TGTGCCAGCAGCTCGAGGCGGGTAGCTTCCAATGAGCAGTTCTTC.

The V gene is TRBV5-1, the J gene TRBJ2-7, with a tentative D call TRBD2 (6 bases). The germline gives CDR1 SGHRS, CDR2 YFSETQ. This CDR3 region has 14 residues. Deletions cut 3 bases from V and 3 bases from J, with 13 bases between. The CDR3 sequence is CASSSEGTFYEQYF. The DNA for the CDR3 is TGCGCCAGCAGCTCGGAGGGGACCTTCTACGAGCAGTACTTC.

This chain joins TRBV5-4 and TRBJ1-1; D not certain. Germline V gene lookup returns CDR1 SGHNT and CDR2 YYREEE (reference sequence). V gave up 5 bases and J gave up 4 bases, with 12 bases separating them. The CDR3 contains 13 residues. Here the CDR3 DNA reads TGTGCCAGCAGGTTCATCTGGAGCACTGAAGCTTTCTTT. Its translation is CASRFIWSTEAFF.